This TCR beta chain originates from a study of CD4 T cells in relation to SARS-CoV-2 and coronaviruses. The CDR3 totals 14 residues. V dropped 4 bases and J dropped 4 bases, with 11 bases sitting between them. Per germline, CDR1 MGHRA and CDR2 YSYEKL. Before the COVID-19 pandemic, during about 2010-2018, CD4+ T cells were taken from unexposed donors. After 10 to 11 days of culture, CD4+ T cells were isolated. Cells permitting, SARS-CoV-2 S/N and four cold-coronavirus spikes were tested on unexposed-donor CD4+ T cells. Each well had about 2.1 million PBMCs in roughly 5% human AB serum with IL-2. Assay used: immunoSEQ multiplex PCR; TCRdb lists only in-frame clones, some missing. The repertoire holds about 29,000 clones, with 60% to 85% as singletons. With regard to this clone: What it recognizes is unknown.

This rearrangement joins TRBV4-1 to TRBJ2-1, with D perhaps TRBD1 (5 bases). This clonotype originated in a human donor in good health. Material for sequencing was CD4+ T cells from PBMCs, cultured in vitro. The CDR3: CASSRPQGYNEQFF. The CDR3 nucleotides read TGCGCCAGCAGCCGCCCCCAGGGTTACAATGAGCAGTTCTTC.